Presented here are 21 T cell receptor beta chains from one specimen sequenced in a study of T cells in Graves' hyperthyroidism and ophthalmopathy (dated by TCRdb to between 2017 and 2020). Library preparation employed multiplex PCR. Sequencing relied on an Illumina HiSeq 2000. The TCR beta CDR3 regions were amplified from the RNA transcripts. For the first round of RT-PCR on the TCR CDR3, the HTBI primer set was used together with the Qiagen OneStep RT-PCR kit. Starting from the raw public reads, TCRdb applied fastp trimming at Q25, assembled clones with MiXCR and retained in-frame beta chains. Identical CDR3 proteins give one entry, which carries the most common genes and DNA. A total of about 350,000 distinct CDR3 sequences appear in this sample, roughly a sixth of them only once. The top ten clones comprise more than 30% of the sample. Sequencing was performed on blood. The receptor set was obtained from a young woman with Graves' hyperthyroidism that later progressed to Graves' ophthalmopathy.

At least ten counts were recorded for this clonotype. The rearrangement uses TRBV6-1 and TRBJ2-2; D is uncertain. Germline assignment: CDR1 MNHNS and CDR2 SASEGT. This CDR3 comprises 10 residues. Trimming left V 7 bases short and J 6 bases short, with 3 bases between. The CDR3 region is CASTAGELFF. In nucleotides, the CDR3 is TGTGCCAGCACGGCCGGGGAGCTGTTTTTT.

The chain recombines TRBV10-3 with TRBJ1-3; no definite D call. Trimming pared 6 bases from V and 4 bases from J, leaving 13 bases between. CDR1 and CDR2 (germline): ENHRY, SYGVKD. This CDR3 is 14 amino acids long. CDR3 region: CAIRSSREGNTIYF. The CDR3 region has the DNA TGTGCCATCAGGTCCAGTCGTGAAGGAAACACCATATATTTT.

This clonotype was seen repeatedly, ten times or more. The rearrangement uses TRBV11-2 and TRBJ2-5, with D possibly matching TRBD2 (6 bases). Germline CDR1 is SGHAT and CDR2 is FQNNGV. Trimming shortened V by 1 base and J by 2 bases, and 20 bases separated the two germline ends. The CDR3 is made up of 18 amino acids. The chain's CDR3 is CASSLVWLSVGGQETQYF. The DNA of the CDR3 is TGTGCCAGCAGCTTAGTGTGGTTGTCGGTGGGGGGACAAGAGACCCAGTACTTC.

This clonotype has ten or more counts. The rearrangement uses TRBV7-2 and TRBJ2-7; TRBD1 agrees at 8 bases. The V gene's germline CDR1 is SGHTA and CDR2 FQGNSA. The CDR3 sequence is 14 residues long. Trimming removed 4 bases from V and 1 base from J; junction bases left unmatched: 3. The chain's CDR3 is CASSSDRVSYEQYF. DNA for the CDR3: TGTGCCAGCAGCTCGGACAGGGTGTCCTACGAGCAGTACTTC.

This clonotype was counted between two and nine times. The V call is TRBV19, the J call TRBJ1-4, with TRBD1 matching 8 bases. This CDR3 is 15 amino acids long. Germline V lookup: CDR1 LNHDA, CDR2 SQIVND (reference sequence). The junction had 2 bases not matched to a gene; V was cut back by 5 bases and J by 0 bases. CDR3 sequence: CASSHRGTTNEKLFF. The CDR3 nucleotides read TGTGCCAGTAGTCACAGGGGGACAACTAATGAAAAACTGTTTTTT. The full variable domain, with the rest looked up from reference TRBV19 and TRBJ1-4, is DGGITQSPKYLFRKEGQNVTLSCEQNLNHDAMYWYRQDPGQGLRLIYYSQIVNDFQKGDIAEGYSVSREKKESFPLTVTSAQKNPTAFYLCASSHRGTTNEKLFFGSGTQLSVL.

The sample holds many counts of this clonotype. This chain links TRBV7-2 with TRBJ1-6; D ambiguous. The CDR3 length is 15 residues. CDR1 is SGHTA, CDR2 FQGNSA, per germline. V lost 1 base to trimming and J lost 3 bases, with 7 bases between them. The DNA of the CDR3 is TGTGCCAGCAGCTTAGAAGTTCACTATAATTCACCCCTCCACTTT. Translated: CASSLEVHYNSPLHF.

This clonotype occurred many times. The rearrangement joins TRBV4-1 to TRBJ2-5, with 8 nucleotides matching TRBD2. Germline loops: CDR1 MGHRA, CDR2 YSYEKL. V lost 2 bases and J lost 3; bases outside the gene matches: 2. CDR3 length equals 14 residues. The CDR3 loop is CASSQPGLEETQYF. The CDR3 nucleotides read TGCGCCAGCAGCCAACCGGGACTAGAAGAGACCCAGTACTTC.

The CDR3 loop is CASSSEPGQEYNSPLHF. CDR3 coding DNA: TGCGCCAGCAGCTCTGAACCGGGACAGGAATATAATTCACCCCTCCACTTT. This chain uses TRBV5-1 with TRBJ1-6; 8 bases map to TRBD1. The CDR3 runs to 17 residues. Germline CDR1 and CDR2: SGHRS and YFSETQ. The V gene end was trimmed by 3 bases and the J gene end by 4 bases; junction bases not matched to a gene: 9.

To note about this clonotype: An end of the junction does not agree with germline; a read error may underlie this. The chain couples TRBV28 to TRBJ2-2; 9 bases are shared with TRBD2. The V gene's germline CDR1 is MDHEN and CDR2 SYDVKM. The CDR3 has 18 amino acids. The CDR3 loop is CASSQEFRAGGNTGELFF. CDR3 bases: TGCGCCAGCAGCCAAGAGTTCAGAGCGGGGGGGAACACCGGGGAGCTGTTTTTT.

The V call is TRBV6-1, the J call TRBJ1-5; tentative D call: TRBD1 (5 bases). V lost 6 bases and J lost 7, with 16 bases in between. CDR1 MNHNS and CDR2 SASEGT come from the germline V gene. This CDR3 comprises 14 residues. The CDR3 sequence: CASRGSWRGQPQHF. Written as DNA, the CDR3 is TGTGCCAGCAGGGGGTCGTGGAGGGGACAGCCCCAGCATTTT.

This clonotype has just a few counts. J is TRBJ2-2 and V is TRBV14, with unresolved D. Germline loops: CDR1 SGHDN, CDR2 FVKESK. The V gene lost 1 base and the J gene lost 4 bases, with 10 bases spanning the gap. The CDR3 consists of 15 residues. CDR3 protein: CASSQAGLGTGELFF. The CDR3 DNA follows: TGTGCCAGCAGCCAAGCTGGGTTAGGCACCGGGGAGCTGTTTTTT.

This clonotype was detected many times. The chain's CDR3 is CASSVVLGQGKNTGELFF. In DNA form, the CDR3 reads TGTGCCAGCAGTGTTGTCCTCGGGCAGGGAAAAAACACCGGGGAGCTGTTTTTT. V and J are TRBV2 and TRBJ2-2; weak D call: TRBD1 (5 bases). CDR1 and CDR2 (germline): SNHLY, FYNNEI. Between the trimmed V and J ends, which lost 4 bases and 2 bases, there was a span of 20 bases. The CDR3 runs 18 residues.

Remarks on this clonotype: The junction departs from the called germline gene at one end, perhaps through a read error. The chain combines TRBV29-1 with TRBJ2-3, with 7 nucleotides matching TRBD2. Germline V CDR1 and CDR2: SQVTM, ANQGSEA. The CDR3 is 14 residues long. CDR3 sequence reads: CGVALARSTDTQYF. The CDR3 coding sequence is TGCGGCGTCGCACTAGCGCGTAGCACAGATACGCAGTATTTT.

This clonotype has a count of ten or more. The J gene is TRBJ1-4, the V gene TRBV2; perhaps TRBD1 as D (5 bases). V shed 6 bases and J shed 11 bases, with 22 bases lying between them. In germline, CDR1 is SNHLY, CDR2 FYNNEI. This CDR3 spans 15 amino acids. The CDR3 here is CASRGVLRGIGKLFF. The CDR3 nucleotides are TGTGCCAGCAGGGGGGTTCTTCGCGGGATAGGGAAACTGTTTTTT. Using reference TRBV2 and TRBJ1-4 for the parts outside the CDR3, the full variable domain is EPEVTQTPSHQVTQMGQEVILRCVPISNHLYFYWYRQILGQKVEFLVSFYNNEISEKSEIFDDQFSVERPDGSNFTLKIRSTKLEDSAMYFCASRGVLRGIGKLFFGSGTQLSVL.

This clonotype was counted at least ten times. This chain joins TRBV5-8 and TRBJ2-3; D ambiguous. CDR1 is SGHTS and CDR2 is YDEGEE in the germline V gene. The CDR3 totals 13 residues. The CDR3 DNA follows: TGTGCAAGAAGTCAGGCCGACACAGATACGCAGTATTTT. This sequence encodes CARSQADTDTQYF.

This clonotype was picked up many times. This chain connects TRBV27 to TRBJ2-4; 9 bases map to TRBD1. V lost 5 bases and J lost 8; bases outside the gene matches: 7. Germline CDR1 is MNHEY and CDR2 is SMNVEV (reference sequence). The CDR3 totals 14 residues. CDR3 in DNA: TGTGCCAGCAGTGTGGGACAGGGTGGGGACATTCAGTACTTC. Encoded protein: CASSVGQGGDIQYF.

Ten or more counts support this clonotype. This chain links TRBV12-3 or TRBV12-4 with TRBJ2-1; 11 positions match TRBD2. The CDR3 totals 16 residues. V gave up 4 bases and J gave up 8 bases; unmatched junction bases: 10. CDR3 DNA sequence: TGTGCCAGCAGTTCCTTTGGGACTAGCGGTACTCATGAGCAGTTCTTC. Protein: CASSSFGTSGTHEQFF.

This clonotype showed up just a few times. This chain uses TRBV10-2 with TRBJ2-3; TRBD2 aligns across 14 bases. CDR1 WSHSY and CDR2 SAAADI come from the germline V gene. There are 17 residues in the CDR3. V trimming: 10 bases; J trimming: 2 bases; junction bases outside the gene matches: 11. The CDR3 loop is CATTGTSGGGLTDTQYF. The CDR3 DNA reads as TGCGCCACCACCGGGACTAGCGGGGGAGGACTCACAGATACGCAGTATTTT.

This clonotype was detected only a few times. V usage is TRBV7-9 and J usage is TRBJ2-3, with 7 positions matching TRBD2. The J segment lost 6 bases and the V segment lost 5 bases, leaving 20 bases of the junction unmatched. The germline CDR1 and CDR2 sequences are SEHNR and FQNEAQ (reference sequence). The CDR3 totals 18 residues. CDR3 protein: CASSHPRGGGAEEDTQYF. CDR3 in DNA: TGTGCCAGCAGCCATCCGCGTGGCGGGGGAGCGGAGGAGGATACGCAGTATTTT.

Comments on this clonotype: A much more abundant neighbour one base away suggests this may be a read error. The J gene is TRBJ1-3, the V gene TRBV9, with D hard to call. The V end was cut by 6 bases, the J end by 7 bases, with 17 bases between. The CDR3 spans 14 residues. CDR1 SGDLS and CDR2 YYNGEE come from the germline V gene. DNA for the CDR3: TGTGCCAGCACCGGGATAGGTGTTGCGAACACCATATATTTT. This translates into CASTGIGVANTIYF.

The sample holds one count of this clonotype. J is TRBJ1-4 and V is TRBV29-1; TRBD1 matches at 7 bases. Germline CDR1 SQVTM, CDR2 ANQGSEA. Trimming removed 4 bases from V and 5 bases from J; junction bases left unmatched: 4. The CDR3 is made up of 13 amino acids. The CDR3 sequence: CSVVVDRNEKLFF. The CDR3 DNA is TGCAGCGTTGTCGTGGACAGGAATGAAAAACTGTTTTTT.